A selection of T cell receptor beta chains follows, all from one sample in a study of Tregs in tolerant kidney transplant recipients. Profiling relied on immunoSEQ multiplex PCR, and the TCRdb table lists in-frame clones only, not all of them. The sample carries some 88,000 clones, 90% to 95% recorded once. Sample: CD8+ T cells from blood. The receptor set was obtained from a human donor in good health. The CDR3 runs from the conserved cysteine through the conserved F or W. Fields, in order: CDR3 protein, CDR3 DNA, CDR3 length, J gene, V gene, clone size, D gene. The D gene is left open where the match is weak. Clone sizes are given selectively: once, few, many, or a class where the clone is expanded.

CDR3: CASSLAGTEDSYEQYF
DNA: TGTGCCAGCAGCTTGGCCGGGACTGAGGATTCCTACGAGCAGTACTTC
length: 16
J: TRBJ2-7
V: TRBV5-4
size: .
D: .

CDR3: CASSLGTSFSEQFF
DNA: TGTGCCAGCAGTTTGGGGACTAGTTTTTCTGAGCAGTTCTTC
length: 14
J: TRBJ2-1
V: TRBV27
size: .
D: TRBD2

CDR3: CASSDPERQENEKLFF
DNA: TGTGCCAGCAGCGATCCAGAGCGGCAAGAAAATGAAAAACTGTTTTTT
length: 16
J: TRBJ1-4
V: TRBV7-9
size: .
D: .

CDR3: CSVEELKGAGGMTEAFF
DNA: TGCAGCGTTGAAGAATTAAAGGGGGCAGGGGGAATGACTGAAGCTTTCTTT
length: 17
J: TRBJ1-1
V: TRBV29-1
size: .
D: TRBD1

CDR3: CASSQGPTSSYNEQFF
DNA: TGCGCCAGCAGCCAAGGGCCAACGAGCTCCTACAATGAGCAGTTCTTC
length: 16
J: TRBJ2-1
V: TRBV4-1
size: .
D: .

CDR3: CASSLAPTPLYEQYF
DNA: TGTGCCAGCAGCTTAGCCCCTACCCCCCTCTACGAGCAGTACTTC
length: 15
J: TRBJ2-7
V: TRBV7-8
size: .
D: .

CDR3: CASSERAGGPIGELFF
DNA: TGTGCCAGCAGTGAGCGAGCGGGAGGGCCGATCGGGGAGCTGTTTTTT
length: 16
J: TRBJ2-2
V: TRBV6-4
size: .
D: TRBD2

CDR3: CASSRGGFSGDTQYF
DNA: TGCGCCAGCAGTCGCGGGGGCTTCAGCGGAGATACGCAGTATTTT
length: 15
J: TRBJ2-3
V: TRBV5-1
size: .
D: .

CDR3: CASSPTSGFQETQYF
DNA: TGCGCCAGCAGCCCGACTAGCGGATTCCAAGAGACCCAGTACTTC
length: 15
J: TRBJ2-5
V: TRBV5-1
size: .
D: TRBD2

CDR3: CASSYGTGGNEQYF
DNA: TGTGCCAGCAGTTACGGGACAGGGGGTAACGAGCAGTACTTC
length: 14
J: TRBJ2-7
V: TRBV6-5
size: .
D: TRBD1

CDR3: CASRTGSGQPQHF
DNA: TGTGCCAGTAGGACAGGTTCGGGTCAGCCCCAGCATTTT
length: 13
J: TRBJ1-5
V: TRBV19
size: few
D: .

CDR3: CASSYSTGELNYGYTF
DNA: TGTGCCAGCAGTTACTCGACGGGGGAACTAAACTATGGCTACACCTTC
length: 16
J: TRBJ1-2
V: TRBV6-5
size: .
D: .

CDR3: CASSPRAYMDTGELFF
DNA: TGTGCCAGCAGCCCCCGAGCCTACATGGACACCGGGGAGCTGTTTTTT
length: 16
J: TRBJ2-2
V: TRBV9
size: .
D: .

CDR3: CASSVGTYNEQFF
DNA: TGTGCCAGCAGCGTAGGTACCTACAATGAGCAGTTCTTC
length: 13
J: TRBJ2-1
V: TRBV9
size: .
D: .

CDR3: CASSYGGADTEAFF
DNA: TGTGCCAGCAGTTACGGGGGCGCCGACACTGAAGCTTTCTTT
length: 14
J: TRBJ1-1
V: TRBV6-5
size: .
D: .

CDR3: CASSASQGLDTIYF
DNA: TGTGCCAGCAGCGCCTCTCAGGGCTTGGACACCATATATTTT
length: 14
J: TRBJ1-3
V: TRBV9
size: .
D: .

CDR3: CATSRGLADSYEQYF
DNA: TGTGCCACCAGCAGAGGGCTAGCAGATTCCTACGAGCAGTACTTC
length: 15
J: TRBJ2-7
V: TRBV15
size: .
D: .

CDR3: CASSTGLYEQYF
DNA: TGTGCCAGCAGCACCGGACTTTACGAGCAGTACTTC
length: 12
J: TRBJ2-7
V: TRBV7-9
size: .
D: .

CDR3: CASSYSMGQNTGELFF
DNA: TGTGCCAGCAGTTACTCGATGGGACAGAACACCGGGGAGCTGTTTTTT
length: 16
J: TRBJ2-2
V: TRBV6-5
size: .
D: .

CDR3: CASSIDWGLAGGNEQFF
DNA: TGTGCCAGTAGTATAGACTGGGGACTAGCGGGGGGGAATGAGCAGTTCTTC
length: 17
J: TRBJ2-1
V: TRBV19
size: .
D: TRBD2

CDR3: CASSDSPGRSTGELFF
DNA: TGTGCCAGCAGTGACTCTCCGGGGCGAAGCACCGGGGAGCTGTTTTTT
length: 16
J: TRBJ2-2
V: TRBV6-4
size: .
D: .

CDR3: CASSWGLAYEQYF
DNA: TGTGCCAGCAGTTGGGGACTAGCGTACGAGCAGTACTTC
length: 13
J: TRBJ2-7
V: TRBV27
size: .
D: TRBD2

CDR3: CASSLLGDIQYF
DNA: TGCGCCAGCAGCCTCCTCGGCGACATTCAGTACTTC
length: 12
J: TRBJ2-4
V: TRBV4-1
size: .
D: .

CDR3: CASSFPTGQESYEQYF
DNA: TGTGCCAGCAGCTTCCCGACGGGTCAGGAGTCCTACGAGCAGTACTTC
length: 16
J: TRBJ2-7
V: TRBV7-9
size: .
D: .

CDR3: CASSQVLANYGYTF
DNA: TGCGCCAGCAGCCAGGTCTTAGCTAACTATGGCTACACCTTC
length: 14
J: TRBJ1-2
V: TRBV4-1
size: .
D: .

CDR3: CASSPSPREVGETQYF
DNA: TGTGCCAGCAGCCCCTCCCCCCGGGAGGTAGGAGAGACCCAGTACTTC
length: 16
J: TRBJ2-5
V: TRBV5-4
size: once
D: TRBD2

CDR3: CASSQVGNQAFF
DNA: TGCGCCAGCAGCCAAGTGGGGAATCAGGCTTTCTTT
length: 12
J: TRBJ1-1
V: TRBV4-1
size: .
D: .

CDR3: CASSLSAGRRAQYF
DNA: TGTGCCAGCAGTTTATCGGCAGGCCGGAGGGCCCAGTACTTC
length: 14
J: TRBJ2-5
V: TRBV27
size: .
D: .

CDR3: CASSQETGHPYEQYF
DNA: TGTGCCAGCAGCCAAGAGACAGGGCATCCCTACGAGCAGTACTTC
length: 15
J: TRBJ2-7
V: TRBV5-3
size: .
D: TRBD1

CDR3: CASSEQSQPQHF
DNA: TGTGCCAGCAGCGAACAGAGTCAGCCCCAGCATTTT
length: 12
J: TRBJ1-5
V: TRBV7-8
size: few
D: .

CDR3: CASSFSGRGQPQHF
DNA: TGTGCCAGCAGTTTTTCAGGGAGAGGCCAGCCCCAGCATTTT
length: 14
J: TRBJ1-5
V: TRBV27
size: .
D: .

CDR3: CSVVGTGEQYF
DNA: TGCAGCGTTGTCGGGACGGGCGAGCAGTACTTC
length: 11
J: TRBJ2-7
V: TRBV29-1
size: .
D: .

CDR3: CAWSLTGDGYTF
DNA: TGTGCCTGGAGTCTTACAGGGGATGGCTACACCTTC
length: 12
J: TRBJ1-2
V: TRBV30
size: .
D: TRBD1

CDR3: CASSQERVQPQHF
DNA: TGCGCCAGCAGCCAAGAAAGGGTTCAGCCCCAGCATTTT
length: 13
J: TRBJ1-5
V: TRBV4-1
size: .
D: .

CDR3: CSVEDRQTDYNEQFF
DNA: TGCAGCGTTGAAGATAGACAGACAGACTACAATGAGCAGTTCTTC
length: 15
J: TRBJ2-1
V: TRBV29-1
size: .
D: .

CDR3: CASSDGSRYGYTF
DNA: TGTGCCAGCAGCGACGGTTCCCGCTATGGCTACACCTTC
length: 13
J: TRBJ1-2
V: TRBV27
size: .
D: .

CDR3: CASSLILGAAGEQYF
DNA: TGTGCCAGCAGCTTAATCCTTGGAGCCGCGGGGGAGCAGTACTTC
length: 15
J: TRBJ2-7
V: TRBV11-2
size: few
D: .

CDR3: CASRWGTYSNQPQHF
DNA: TGTGCCAGTAGATGGGGGACCTATAGCAATCAGCCCCAGCATTTT
length: 15
J: TRBJ1-5
V: TRBV19
size: once
D: .

CDR3: CASSLGYGYTF
DNA: TGTGCCAGCAGCTTGGGTTATGGCTACACCTTC
length: 11
J: TRBJ1-2
V: TRBV11-2
size: many
D: .

CDR3: CASRSRDSTQETQYF
DNA: TGTGCCAGTCGAAGCCGGGACAGCACCCAAGAGACCCAGTACTTC
length: 15
J: TRBJ2-5
V: TRBV27
size: .
D: TRBD1

CDR3: CSVRLAGEGEQYF
DNA: TGCAGCGTTAGACTAGCGGGAGAGGGCGAGCAGTACTTC
length: 13
J: TRBJ2-7
V: TRBV29-1
size: .
D: TRBD2

CDR3: CASSHRLARYYEQYF
DNA: TGTGCCAGCAGCCACCGACTAGCGAGGTACTACGAGCAGTACTTC
length: 15
J: TRBJ2-7
V: TRBV7-9
size: .
D: TRBD2

CDR3: CASSYTGGGTEAFF
DNA: TGTGCCAGCAGTTACACAGGGGGAGGCACTGAAGCTTTCTTT
length: 14
J: TRBJ1-1
V: TRBV6-5
size: .
D: TRBD1

CDR3: CASSPRGLPVGYNEQFF
DNA: TGCGCCAGCAGTCCTCGGGGCCTTCCAGTGGGGTACAATGAGCAGTTCTTC
length: 17
J: TRBJ2-1
V: TRBV23-1
size: .
D: .

CDR3: CASSVAAGGFEQYF
DNA: TGTGCCAGCAGCGTAGCAGCGGGGGGGTTCGAGCAGTACTTC
length: 14
J: TRBJ2-7
V: TRBV9
size: .
D: TRBD2

CDR3: CSVEDPGATGYTF
DNA: TGCAGCGTTGAAGACCCGGGGGCGACTGGCTACACCTTC
length: 13
J: TRBJ1-2
V: TRBV29-1
size: .
D: .

CDR3: CASSQGGWTSGFYEQYF
DNA: TGTGCCAGCAGCCAAGGGGGATGGACTAGCGGTTTCTACGAGCAGTACTTC
length: 17
J: TRBJ2-7
V: TRBV4-2
size: .
D: TRBD2

CDR3: CASSLVLIGFNEQFF
DNA: TGTGCCAGCAGCCTCGTATTGATCGGATTTAATGAGCAGTTCTTC
length: 15
J: TRBJ2-1
V: TRBV7-9
size: once
D: .

CDR3: CASSPLGGDSYEQYF
DNA: TGCGCCAGCAGCCCCCTGGGGGGGGACTCCTACGAGCAGTACTTC
length: 15
J: TRBJ2-7
V: TRBV4-1
size: .
D: TRBD2

CDR3: CASSLASGTYTGELFF
DNA: TGTGCCAGCAGTTTGGCTAGCGGGACCTACACCGGGGAGCTGTTTTTT
length: 16
J: TRBJ2-2
V: TRBV27
size: .
D: TRBD2

CDR3: CASSLSGQIELYGYTF
DNA: TGTGCCAGCAGCTTATCGGGTCAGATCGAACTCTATGGCTACACCTTC
length: 16
J: TRBJ1-2
V: TRBV7-9
size: .
D: .